This T cell receptor beta chain was profiled in a study of shared clonotypes between healthy human individuals. Each of the donors was a healthy adult who was HIV-negative and had not had a recent acute infection or vaccination. About 280 ng DNA, some 30,000 T cell genomes, went into unsorted PBMC replicate PCRs. Assay used: immunoSEQ multiplex PCR; TCRdb lists only in-frame clones, some missing. This sample has about 480,000 clones, with 70% to 80% found just once. This clonotype was sampled from a woman in her 40s in good health. Some clones in this sample may be carry-over from other donors' samples. The sequenced material came from PBMCs.

The CDR3 is CASSLRWAANTGELFF. CDR3 nucleotide sequence: TGTGCCAGCAGTTTAAGGTGGGCAGCGAACACCGGGGAGCTGTTTTTT. The V gene is TRBV27, the J gene TRBJ2-2; D unresolved. This CDR3 is 16 amino acids long. Germline lookup yields CDR1 MNHEY and CDR2 SMNVEV (reference sequence). The germline V and J ends were trimmed by 2 bases and 0 bases, with 10 bases remaining between them.